The 32 T cell receptor beta chains below all came from one sample that was sequenced in a study of radiation and T cells in renal cell carcinoma. Time point denoted: blood 4 weeks post-SBRT, at nephrectomy. The treatment was: 15 Gy SBRT to primary tumor, nephrectomy 4 weeks later. The method was immunoSEQ multiplex PCR; TCRdb's version includes in-frame clones alone and lacks a portion of them. The sample yields 140,000 or so clones, 65% to 90% seen once. This specimen consisted of blood, obtained from a patient whose treatment included radiotherapy and nephrectomy. These receptors all come from a woman between 45 and 65 years old with renal cell carcinoma.

Note on this clone: The junction does not match germline at one end; this may be a read error. This chain uses TRBV9 with TRBJ2-1; TRBD2 matches at 7 bases. The CDR3 is 14 amino acids. The V gene's germline CDR1 is SGDLS and CDR2 YYNGEE. In DNA, the CDR3 is TGTGCCAGCAACGTAGCGGGCTCCTACAATGAGCAGTTCTTC. Protein: CASNVAGSYNEQFF.

In nucleotides, the CDR3 is TGTGCCAGCAGCTCCAGGACAGGGGGAATAGATACGCAGTATTTT. It translates to CASSSRTGGIDTQYF. This chain uses TRBV7-2 with TRBJ2-3; 10 nucleotides agree with TRBD1. Per germline, CDR1 SGHTA and CDR2 FQGNSA. The CDR3 loop spans 15 amino acids. After removal of 4 bases from V and 5 bases from J, the junction contained 6 bases not matched to a gene.

The chain links TRBV19 to TRBJ2-7; 9 nucleotides align to TRBD2. Unmatched junction bases numbered 8, after V lost 4 bases and J lost 7 bases. The CDR3 is made up of 14 amino acids. Germline V gives CDR1 LNHDA, CDR2 SQIVND (reference sequence). For the CDR3, the DNA is TGTGCCAGTAGTAAAGGCGGGAGGGCCGGTGAGCAGTACTTC. Its protein is CASSKGGRAGEQYF.

CDR3: CASSSTPVLANYGYTF. DNA of the CDR3: TGCGCCAGCAGCTCGACCCCCGTCCTAGCTAACTATGGCTACACCTTC. The V call is TRBV5-1, the J call TRBJ1-2; D is unresolved. Germline lookup yields CDR1 SGHRS and CDR2 YFSETQ. Trimming removed 3 bases at V and 0 bases at J, with 15 bases between. The CDR3 is 16 residues long.

The J gene is TRBJ1-1, the V gene TRBV19; 7 bases fit TRBD1. This CDR3 is 14 amino acids long. V gave up 11 bases and J gave up 3 bases; unmatched junction bases: 12. CDR1 and CDR2 (germline): LNHDA, SQIVND (reference sequence). CDR3 amino acids: CASMHRQGDTEAFF. In nucleotides, the CDR3 is TGTGCCTCTATGCACAGGCAGGGGGACACTGAAGCTTTCTTT. The full variable domain, its missing parts supplied by reference TRBV19 and TRBJ1-1, is DGGITQSPKYLFRKEGQNVTLSCEQNLNHDAMYWYRQDPGQGLRLIYYSQIVNDFQKGDIAEGYSVSREKKESFPLTVTSAQKNPTAFYLCASMHRQGDTEAFFGQGTRLTVV.

The CDR3 loop is CASSYSPRYEQYF. The CDR3 nucleotides are TGTGCCAGCAGTTACTCCCCTAGATACGAGCAGTACTTC. The J gene is TRBJ2-7, the V gene TRBV6-5, with D hard to call. V was pared by 0 bases and J by 4 bases, with 7 bases between. Germline V lookup: CDR1 MNHEY, CDR2 SVGAGI. This CDR3 spans 13 amino acids.

The chain combines TRBV10-2 with TRBJ2-7; 7 bases are a match to TRBD1. Germline loops: CDR1 WSHSY, CDR2 SAAADI. With 6 bases clipped from V and 0 bases from J, the junction kept 2 bases outside the gene matches. This CDR3 contains 13 residues. This chain's CDR3 is CASRDRFSYEQYF. CDR3 in DNA: TGCGCCAGCAGGGACAGGTTCTCCTACGAGCAGTACTTC.

The chain recombines TRBV15 with TRBJ2-3; TRBD2 matches 11 bases. The CDR3 sequence is 16 residues long. Germline trimming cut 3 bases from V and 4 bases from J; bases unmatched to any gene: 6. Germline CDR1 and CDR2: LNHNV and YYDKDF (reference sequence). The CDR3 DNA is TGTGCCACCAGCAGTGAATTAGCGGGAGGGGCAGATACGCAGTATTTT. Amino acids: CATSSELAGGADTQYF.

The chain employs TRBV6-5 and TRBJ2-2; D remains unclear. CDR3 length: 15 residues. The V and J ends lost 8 bases and 1 base respectively, with 14 bases between them. In germline, CDR1 is MNHEY, CDR2 SVGAGI. In DNA, the CDR3 is TGTGCCAGCCGCCGTCTAATAATGAACACCGGGGAGCTGTTTTTT. As protein: CASRRLIMNTGELFF.

The V call is TRBV11-2, the J call TRBJ2-7, with D possibly matching TRBD2 (6 bases). Germline CDR1 SGHAT, CDR2 FQNNGV. V lost 4 bases to trimming and J lost 5 bases, with 24 bases between them. The CDR3 is made up of 17 amino acids. CDR3 residues: CASSWMRGRGPSHEQYF. CDR3 DNA: TGTGCCAGCAGCTGGATGCGGGGTAGAGGGCCTAGCCACGAGCAGTACTTC.

This clone was observed a single time. The CDR3 reads CASSSDGYEQYF. The CDR3, as DNA: TGTGCCAGCAGCTCCGACGGCTACGAGCAGTACTTC. The chain links TRBV5-4 to TRBJ2-5; D remains unclear. The end of the DNA is better explained by TRBJ2-7, so the J call may be wrong. In germline, CDR1 is SGHNT, CDR2 YYREEE (reference sequence). The CDR3 runs to 12 residues.

Only a few counts were recorded for this clone. This chain connects TRBV18 to TRBJ2-1; no firm D call. Trimming shortened V by 3 bases and J by 5 bases, and 11 bases separated the two germline ends. The CDR3 runs to 14 residues. CDR1 and CDR2 (germline): KGHSH, LQKENI. CDR3 bases: TGTGCCAGCTCACCGTCCTCGTCAAACAATGAGCAGTTCTTC. Its translation: CASSPSSSNNEQFF.

V and J are TRBV4-2 and TRBJ2-7, with D unclear. With 1 base removed from V and 3 bases from J, the gap between germline ends came to 13 bases. CDR3 length: 15 residues. Germline V lookup: CDR1 LGHNA, CDR2 YNFKEQ. CDR3 region: CASSQGHSTYYEQYF. The CDR3 coding sequence is TGTGCCAGCAGCCAAGGGCACAGTACATACTACGAGCAGTACTTC.

This clone was observed many times. The V gene is TRBV4-3, the J gene TRBJ2-4, with D perhaps TRBD1 (5 bases). The CDR3 consists of 17 residues. The V end lost 0 bases, the J end lost 0 bases, and 12 bases lay between the germline ends. The germline V gene encodes CDR1 LGHNA and CDR2 YSLEER. CDR3 amino acids: CASSQEEGALAKNIQYF. CDR3 in DNA: TGCGCCAGCAGCCAAGAGGAAGGGGCTCTAGCCAAAAACATTCAGTACTTC.

The chain uses TRBV19 and TRBJ1-2, with TRBD1 matching over 9 bases. The CDR3 spans 13 residues. The germline gives CDR1 LNHDA, CDR2 SQIVND (reference sequence). Unmatched junction bases numbered 4, after V lost 10 bases and J lost 1 base. The CDR3 sequence is CATEGQGNYGYTF. The CDR3 coding sequence is TGTGCCACCGAGGGACAGGGTAACTATGGCTACACCTTC. The full variable domain, in which reference TRBV19 and TRBJ1-2 provide the parts outside the CDR3, is DGGITQSPKYLFRKEGQNVTLSCEQNLNHDAMYWYRQDPGQGLRLIYYSQIVNDFQKGDIAEGYSVSREKKESFPLTVTSAQKNPTAFYLCATEGQGNYGYTFGSGTRLTVV.

CDR3 residues: CASSIGTVNTEAFF. The DNA for the CDR3 is TGTGCCAGTAGTATCGGGACAGTGAACACTGAAGCTTTCTTT. The chain joins TRBV19 to TRBJ1-1, with TRBD1 matching 7 bases. Looked up from germline, CDR1 is LNHDA and CDR2 is SQIVND (reference sequence). The V gene end was trimmed by 3 bases and the J gene end by 0 bases; junction bases not matched to a gene: 1. The CDR3 extends over 14 amino acids.

The chain has TRBV7-9 and TRBJ1-1; D not certain. Germline V gives CDR1 SEHNR, CDR2 FQNEAQ (reference sequence). The CDR3 runs 13 residues. V was cut by 0 bases and J by 8 bases, with 10 bases left in between. As DNA, the CDR3 is TGTGCCAGCAGCTTAGCGTTTGGCGGGGAAGCTTTCTTT. The encoded protein is CASSLAFGGEAFF. Looking up the rest from reference TRBV7-9 and TRBJ1-1 gives the full variable domain: DTGVSQNPRHKITKRGQNVTFRCDPISEHNRLYWYRQTLGQGPEFLTYFQNEAQLEKSRLLSDRFSAERPKGSFSTLEIQRTEQGDSAMYLCASSLAFGGEAFFGQGTRLTVV.

The genes are TRBV27 and TRBJ2-5, with TRBD1 identical over 7 bases. V trimming: 1 base; J trimming: 1 base; junction bases outside the gene matches: 0. Germline V gives CDR1 MNHEY, CDR2 SMNVEV (reference sequence). This CDR3 contains 14 residues. Written as DNA, the CDR3 is TGTGCCAGCAGTTTATGGGACAGCCAAGAGACCCAGTACTTC. Its translation: CASSLWDSQETQYF.

V and J are TRBV7-2 and TRBJ2-1, with D perhaps TRBD1 or TRBD2 (6 bases each). The germline V and J ends were trimmed by 5 bases and 8 bases, with 22 bases remaining between them. Germline CDR1 SGHTA, CDR2 FQGNSA. This CDR3 is built from 16 residues. In DNA, the CDR3 is TGTGCCAGCAGCCCTAAGGGGGGCCTTCGCCCACATGAGCAGTTCTTC. Its protein product is CASSPKGGLRPHEQFF. Using reference TRBV7-2 and TRBJ2-1 for the parts outside the CDR3, the full variable domain is GAGVSQSPSNKVTEKGKDVELRCDPISGHTALYWYRQSLGQGLEFLIYFQGNSAPDKSGLPSDRFSAERTGGSVSTLTIQRTQQEDSAVYLCASSPKGGLRPHEQFFGPGTRLTVL.

This clone was picked up one time. V gene TRBV6-6 combines with J gene TRBJ2-6; maybe TRBD2 (5 bases). The CDR3 has 16 amino acids. CDR1 is MNHNY, CDR2 SVGAGI, per germline (reference sequence). V lost 10 bases to trimming and J lost 2 bases, with 18 bases between them. Here the CDR3 reads CATDSEVSTGANVLTF. The CDR3 nucleotides are TGTGCCACCGATAGCGAGGTATCGACTGGGGCCAACGTCCTGACTTTC.

This rearrangement joins TRBV11-2 to TRBJ1-5; D may be TRBD1 (5 bases). Looked up from germline, CDR1 is SGHAT and CDR2 is FQNNGV. The CDR3 spans 14 residues. Between the trimmed V and J ends, which lost 2 bases and 0 bases, there was a span of 5 bases. CDR3 sequence reads: CASSLQGSNQPQHF. Written as DNA, the CDR3 is TGTGCCAGCAGCTTACAGGGTAGCAATCAGCCCCAGCATTTT.

This chain joins TRBV7-2 and TRBJ2-3; perhaps TRBD1 as D (6 bases). The CDR3 length is 17 residues. V was trimmed by 1 base and J by 0 bases, leaving 14 bases between them. The germline gives CDR1 SGHTA, CDR2 FQGNSA. The CDR3 DNA follows: TGTGCCAGCAGCTTAGGGCTGCCGGGACAAAGCACAGATACGCAGTATTTT. Protein: CASSLGLPGQSTDTQYF.

The gene calls are TRBV2 and TRBJ2-7; D gene uncertain. The length of the CDR3 is 11 residues. Germline V gene lookup returns CDR1 SNHLY and CDR2 FYNNEI. Trimming stripped 1 base from V and 4 bases from J, with 2 bases between. This CDR3 is CASSEEYEQYF. The CDR3 DNA reads as TGTGCCAGCAGTGAAGAGTACGAGCAGTACTTC. Supplemented by reference TRBV2 and TRBJ2-7, the full variable domain reads EPEVTQTPSHQVTQMGQEVILRCVPISNHLYFYWYRQILGQKVEFLVSFYNNEISEKSEIFDDQFSVERPDGSNFTLKIRSTKLEDSAMYFCASSEEYEQYFGPGTRLTVT.

This rearrangement joins TRBV7-2 to TRBJ1-1; TRBD1 agrees at 8 bases. There are 13 residues in the CDR3. The V gene's germline CDR1 is SGHTA and CDR2 FQGNSA. The J segment lost 9 bases and the V segment lost 4 bases, leaving 7 bases of the junction unmatched. Here the CDR3 DNA reads TGTGCCAGCAGCTCGGGACAGGACCGCCAAGCTTTCTTT. It specifies CASSSGQDRQAFF.

The J gene is TRBJ1-1, the V gene TRBV28; D gene unclear. There are 12 residues in the CDR3. V was shortened by 6 bases and J by 4 bases, with 9 bases between the two germline ends. Germline CDR1 and CDR2: MDHEN and SYDVKM. This CDR3 reads CASSQSGTEAFF. The DNA of the CDR3 is TGTGCCAGCAGCCAATCCGGCACTGAAGCTTTCTTT.

This chain links TRBV28 with TRBJ1-5; maybe TRBD1 (6 bases). CDR3 length: 15 residues. The V gene's germline CDR1 is MDHEN and CDR2 SYDVKM. The V end was cut by 7 bases, the J end by 6 bases, with 19 bases between. The CDR3, as DNA: TGTGCCAGCACTGGTGGGGGGGCGGTCGGTCAGCCCCAGCATTTT. This translates into CASTGGGAVGQPQHF.

This rearrangement joins TRBV9 to TRBJ2-1; 8 nucleotides match TRBD2. The CDR3 spans 14 residues. Germline V CDR1 and CDR2: SGDLS, YYNGEE. With 7 bases clipped from V and 9 bases from J, the junction kept 12 bases outside the gene matches. In DNA form, the CDR3 reads TGTGCCAGCGCTCCAGTTGTCAGCGGGGGTGAGCAGTTCTTC. It is translated as CASAPVVSGGEQFF.

V and J are TRBV9 and TRBJ2-5; tentatively, D is TRBD1 or TRBD2 (5 bases each). This CDR3 comprises 17 residues. The germline V gene has CDR1 SGDLS and CDR2 YYNGEE. With 3 bases removed from V and 5 bases from J, the gap between germline ends came to 23 bases. This CDR3 is CASSASPMGEWRETQYF. CDR3 in DNA: TGTGCCAGCAGCGCCTCCCCCATGGGGGAATGGAGGGAGACCCAGTACTTC.

The CDR3 sequence is CASSYGQGNIQYF. The CDR3 bases are TGTGCCAGCAGTTACGGACAGGGAAACATTCAGTACTTC. The rearrangement joins TRBV6-6 to TRBJ2-4; 8 bases fit TRBD1. J lost 6 bases, V lost 2 bases, and 0 bases had no gene match. Per germline, CDR1 MNHNY and CDR2 SVGAGI (reference sequence). The CDR3 consists of 13 residues.

The V and J genes are TRBV6-6 and TRBJ1-5, with D perhaps matching TRBD1 (6 bases). CDR3 length: 14 residues. CDR1 is MNHNY and CDR2 is SVGAGI in the germline V gene (reference sequence). The V and J ends lost 5 bases and 4 bases respectively, with 12 bases between them. The CDR3 here is CASSSGQLNQPQHF. CDR3 DNA sequence: TGTGCCAGCAGTAGCGGACAGCTGAATCAGCCCCAGCATTTT.

In DNA, the CDR3 is TGTGCCAGCAGCTTAGCACCAGGGGGCAGAGATGAGCAGTTCTTC. It codes for CASSLAPGGRDEQFF. The chain links TRBV7-8 to TRBJ2-1, with TRBD1 matching 8 bases. The CDR3 has 15 residues. The V segment lost 0 bases and the J segment 8 bases; nucleotides outside the gene matches: 6. Per the germline V gene, CDR1 is SGHVS and CDR2 is FQNEAQ.

The chain has TRBV29-1 and TRBJ2-3; 9 bases match TRBD1. The CDR3 totals 13 residues. Per germline, CDR1 SQVTM and CDR2 ANQGSEA. V lost 3 bases to trimming and J lost 6 bases; unmatched junction nucleotides: 4. CDR3 nucleotide sequence: TGCAGCGTTGAGGGGACAGGGCCCGATACGCAGTATTTT. As protein: CSVEGTGPDTQYF.